These T cell receptor beta chains were read from a single sample in a study of blood T cell repertoires in COVID-19. TCRdb's table, derived via immunoSEQ multiplex PCR, lists solely in-frame clones and lacks some. The sample holds 200,000 to 300,000 clones, 86% seen once. Sequencing was performed on PBMCs or T cells enriched from blood (not recorded which). All receptors derive from a woman aged 50 to 60 who had recovered from COVID-19. Both conserved end residues are part of each CDR3. Fields, in order: V gene, J gene, CDR3 protein.

v_call: TRBV4-3; j_call: TRBJ2-3; cdr3_aa: CASSRRTSGATDTQYF
v_call: TRBV15; j_call: TRBJ1-1; cdr3_aa: CATSRRGSTEAFF
v_call: TRBV20-1; j_call: TRBJ2-1; cdr3_aa: CSASRGSNNEQFF
v_call: TRBV11-2; j_call: TRBJ1-3; cdr3_aa: CASSLASGNTIYF
v_call: TRBV4-1; j_call: TRBJ1-1; cdr3_aa: CASNKGQNTEAFF
v_call: TRBV5-5; j_call: TRBJ1-2; cdr3_aa: CASRLRDRGYGYTF
v_call: TRBV29-1; j_call: TRBJ1-1; cdr3_aa: CSVEEDRENTEAFF
v_call: TRBV6-5; j_call: TRBJ1-2; cdr3_aa: CASTTLQGNYGYTF
v_call: TRBV18; j_call: TRBJ1-5; cdr3_aa: CASSPEGTSYYSNQPQHF
v_call: TRBV29-1; j_call: TRBJ2-1; cdr3_aa: CSVEPQEPDEQFF
v_call: TRBV7-2; j_call: TRBJ1-2; cdr3_aa: CASSLSGSGYTF
v_call: TRBV7-8; j_call: TRBJ1-4; cdr3_aa: CASSLRQGVDEKLFF
v_call: TRBV27; j_call: TRBJ2-5; cdr3_aa: CASSLYLAGSQETQYF
v_call: TRBV3-1/TRBV3-2; j_call: TRBJ2-7; cdr3_aa: CASSQGEVSSYEQYF
v_call: TRBV15; j_call: TRBJ1-1; cdr3_aa: CATSRVQGGFVTNTEAFF
v_call: TRBV7-2; j_call: TRBJ1-3; cdr3_aa: CASSPRGSNSGNTIYF